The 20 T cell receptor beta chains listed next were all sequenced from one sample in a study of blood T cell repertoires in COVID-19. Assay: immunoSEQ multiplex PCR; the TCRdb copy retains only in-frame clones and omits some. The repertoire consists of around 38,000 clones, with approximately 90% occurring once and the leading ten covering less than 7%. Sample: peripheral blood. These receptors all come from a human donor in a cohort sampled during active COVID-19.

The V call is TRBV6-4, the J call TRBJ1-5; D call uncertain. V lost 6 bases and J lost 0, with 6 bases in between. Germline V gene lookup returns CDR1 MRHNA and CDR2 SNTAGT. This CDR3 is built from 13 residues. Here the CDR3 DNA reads TGTGCCAGCAGCCGTAATAGCAATCAGCCCCAGCATTTT. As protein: CASSRNSNQPQHF.

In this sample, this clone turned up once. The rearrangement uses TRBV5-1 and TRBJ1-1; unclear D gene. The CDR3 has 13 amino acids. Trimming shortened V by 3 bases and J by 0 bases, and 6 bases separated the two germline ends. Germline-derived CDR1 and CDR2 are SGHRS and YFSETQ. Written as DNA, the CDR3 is TGCGCCAGCAGCTATTCAATGAACACTGAAGCTTTCTTT. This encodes CASSYSMNTEAFF.

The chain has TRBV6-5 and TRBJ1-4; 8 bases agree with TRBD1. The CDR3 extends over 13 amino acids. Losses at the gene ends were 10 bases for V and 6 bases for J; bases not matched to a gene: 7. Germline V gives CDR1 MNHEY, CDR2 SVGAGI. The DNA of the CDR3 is TGTGCCACCCGACAGGGGACAGATGAAAAACTGTTTTTT. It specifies CATRQGTDEKLFF.

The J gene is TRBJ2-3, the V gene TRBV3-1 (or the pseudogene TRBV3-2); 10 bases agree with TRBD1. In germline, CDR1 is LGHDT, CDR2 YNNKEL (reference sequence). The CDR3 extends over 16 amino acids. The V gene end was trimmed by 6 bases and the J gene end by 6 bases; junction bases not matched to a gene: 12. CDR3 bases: TGTGCCAGCAGATCGGGACAGGGGAGAGACCGGGATACGCAGTATTTT. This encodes CASRSGQGRDRDTQYF.

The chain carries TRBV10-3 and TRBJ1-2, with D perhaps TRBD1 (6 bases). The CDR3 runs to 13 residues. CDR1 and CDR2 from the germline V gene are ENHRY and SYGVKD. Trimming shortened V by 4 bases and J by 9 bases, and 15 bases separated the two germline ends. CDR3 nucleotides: TGTGCCATCAGTGTGACAGGAAAAAGTAGCTACACCTTC. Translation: CAISVTGKSSYTF.

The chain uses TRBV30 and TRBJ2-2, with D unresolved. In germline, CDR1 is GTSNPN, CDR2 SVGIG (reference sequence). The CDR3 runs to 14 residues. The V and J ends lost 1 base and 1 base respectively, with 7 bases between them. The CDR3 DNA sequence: TGTGCCTGGAGTGGAGTCGGGAACACCGGGGAGCTGTTTTTT. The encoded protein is CAWSGVGNTGELFF.

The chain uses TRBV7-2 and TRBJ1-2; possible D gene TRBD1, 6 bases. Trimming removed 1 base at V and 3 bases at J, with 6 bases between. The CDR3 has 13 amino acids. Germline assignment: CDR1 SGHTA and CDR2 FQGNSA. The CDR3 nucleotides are TGTGCCAGCAGCTTAGAGGGGGACTATGGCTACACCTTC. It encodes CASSLEGDYGYTF.

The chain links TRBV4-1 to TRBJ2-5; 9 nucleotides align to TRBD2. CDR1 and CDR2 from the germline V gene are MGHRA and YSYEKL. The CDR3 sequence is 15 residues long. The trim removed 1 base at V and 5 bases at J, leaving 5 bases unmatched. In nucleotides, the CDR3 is TGCGCCAGCAGCCAAGCCATAGGACTAGCGGAGACCCAGTACTTC. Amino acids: CASSQAIGLAETQYF.

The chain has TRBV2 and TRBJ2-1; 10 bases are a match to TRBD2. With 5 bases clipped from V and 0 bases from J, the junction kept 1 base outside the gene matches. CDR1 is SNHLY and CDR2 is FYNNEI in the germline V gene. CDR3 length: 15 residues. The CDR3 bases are TGTGCCAGCAGTAGCGGGAGGGCCTCCTACAATGAGCAGTTCTTC. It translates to CASSSGRASYNEQFF.

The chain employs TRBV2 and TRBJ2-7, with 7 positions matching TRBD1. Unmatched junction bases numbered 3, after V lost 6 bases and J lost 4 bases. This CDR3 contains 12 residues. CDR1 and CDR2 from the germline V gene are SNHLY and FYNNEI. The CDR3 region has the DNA TGTGCCAGCAGCCAGACAGGGTACGAGCAGTACTTC. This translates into CASSQTGYEQYF.

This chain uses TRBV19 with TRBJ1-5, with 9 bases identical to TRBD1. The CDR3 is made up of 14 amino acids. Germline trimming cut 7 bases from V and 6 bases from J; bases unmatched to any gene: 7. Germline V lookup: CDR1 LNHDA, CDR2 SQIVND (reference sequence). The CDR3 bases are TGTGCCAGTACCATGACAGGGGGGGGTCAGCCCCAGCATTTT. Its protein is CASTMTGGGQPQHF.

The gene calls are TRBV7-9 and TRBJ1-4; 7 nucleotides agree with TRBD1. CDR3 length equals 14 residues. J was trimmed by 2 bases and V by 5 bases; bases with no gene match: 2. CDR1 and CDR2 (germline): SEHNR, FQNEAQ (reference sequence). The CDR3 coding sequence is TGTGCCAGCAGCCCGACAGGGACTAATGAAAAACTGTTTTTT. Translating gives CASSPTGTNEKLFF.

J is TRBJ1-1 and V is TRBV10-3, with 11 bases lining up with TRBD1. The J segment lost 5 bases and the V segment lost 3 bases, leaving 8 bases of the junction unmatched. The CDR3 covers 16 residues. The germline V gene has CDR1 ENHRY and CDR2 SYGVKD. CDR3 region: CAISDKQGTGGTEAFF. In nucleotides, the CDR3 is TGTGCCATCAGTGATAAACAAGGGACAGGGGGGACTGAAGCTTTCTTT.

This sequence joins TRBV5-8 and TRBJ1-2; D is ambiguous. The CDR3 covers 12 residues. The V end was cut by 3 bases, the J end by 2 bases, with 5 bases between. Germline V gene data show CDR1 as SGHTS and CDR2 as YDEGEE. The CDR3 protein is CASSYRNYGYTF. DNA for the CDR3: TGTGCCAGCAGCTACAGAAACTATGGCTACACCTTC.

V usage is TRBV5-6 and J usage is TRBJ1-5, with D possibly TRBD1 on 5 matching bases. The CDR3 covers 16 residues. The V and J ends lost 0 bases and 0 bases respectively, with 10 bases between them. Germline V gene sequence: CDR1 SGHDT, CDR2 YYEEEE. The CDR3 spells CASSLDTGDSNQPQHF. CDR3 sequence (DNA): TGTGCCAGCAGCTTGGATACAGGAGATAGCAATCAGCCCCAGCATTTT.

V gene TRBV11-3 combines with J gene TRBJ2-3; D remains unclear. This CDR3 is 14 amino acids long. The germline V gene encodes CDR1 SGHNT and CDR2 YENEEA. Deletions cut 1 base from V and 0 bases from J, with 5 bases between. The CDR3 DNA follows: TGTGCCAGCAGCTTAGCCAGGAGCACAGATACGCAGTATTTT. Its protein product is CASSLARSTDTQYF.

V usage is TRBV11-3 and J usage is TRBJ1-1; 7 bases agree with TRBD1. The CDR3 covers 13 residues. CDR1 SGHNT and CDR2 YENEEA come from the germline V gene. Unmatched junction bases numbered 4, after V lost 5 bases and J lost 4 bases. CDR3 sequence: CASSQQGSTEAFF. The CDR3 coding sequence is TGTGCCAGCAGCCAACAGGGGAGCACTGAAGCTTTCTTT.

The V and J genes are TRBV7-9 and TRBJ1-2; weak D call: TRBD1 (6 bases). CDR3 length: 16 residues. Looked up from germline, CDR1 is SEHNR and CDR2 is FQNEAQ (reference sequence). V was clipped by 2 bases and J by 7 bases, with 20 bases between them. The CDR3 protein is CASSLFVGQPPGGYTF. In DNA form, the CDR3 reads TGTGCCAGCAGCTTATTCGTGGGACAACCCCCGGGTGGCTACACCTTC.

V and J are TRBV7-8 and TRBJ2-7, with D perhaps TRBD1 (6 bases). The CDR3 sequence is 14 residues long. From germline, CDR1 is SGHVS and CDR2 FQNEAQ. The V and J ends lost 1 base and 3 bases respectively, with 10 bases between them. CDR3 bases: TGTGCCAGCAGCTTAGGACGACAGGTCTACGAGCAGTACTTC. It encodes CASSLGRQVYEQYF.

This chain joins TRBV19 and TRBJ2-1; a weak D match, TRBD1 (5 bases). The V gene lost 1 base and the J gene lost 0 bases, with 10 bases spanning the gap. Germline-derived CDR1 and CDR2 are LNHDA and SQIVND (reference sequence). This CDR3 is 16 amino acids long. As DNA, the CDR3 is TGTGCCAGTAGTATAGCTAGGGGAATCTCCTACAATGAGCAGTTCTTC. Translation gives CASSIARGISYNEQFF.